Included here is one TCR beta chain sequence, with context. The germline gene is not matched at one end of the junction; a read error may be the cause. Germline V gene data show CDR1 as MNHNS and CDR2 as SASEGT. The CDR3 is made up of 12 amino acids. The sample originates from a study of tumor-infiltrating lymphocytes in primary liver carcinoma. Study-wide background: Patients were men and women aged 30 to 69 years.

A constant-region primer primed TCR beta cDNA synthesis from roughly 500 ng of total RNA. Employing slightly modified ARM-PCR, three nested multiplex PCR rounds were run, and these gave rise to the TCR beta libraries. The first two PCR rounds used TRBV1-TRBV30 primers with a Cbeta primer, approximately 10 cycles each. TCRdb analysed the multiplex PCR reads with MiXCR anew, one entry per CDR3 protein. The sample consists of 300,000 to 400,000 distinct CDR3 sequences, about 61% of them appearing once. The authors took blood RNA from unsorted whole blood and also extracted germline DNA. The clonotype comes from a man in his forties with primary liver carcinoma and hepatitis B virus infection. This sequence joins TRBV6-1 and TRBJ2-1; D gene ambiguous. Input material: peripheral blood. In DNA form, the CDR3 reads TGTGCCGGCAGTTTGGTGGGTAATGAGCAGTTCTTC. Its translation is CAGSLVGNEQFF.